These 21 T cell receptor beta chains came from one sample sequenced in a study of shared clonotypes between healthy human individuals. Clones were read by immunoSEQ multiplex PCR, and TCRdb kept only the in-frame ones, dropping some. The top ten hold approximately 12% of the sample, which has hundreds of thousands of clones, 75% to 80% seen once. Specimen: PBMCs. The receptor source for this set is a middle-aged woman in good health. Some clones in this sample may be carry-over from other donors' samples.

This chain joins TRBV5-1 and TRBJ1-2; a possible D gene is TRBD1 (6 bases). Germline CDR1 is SGHRS and CDR2 is YFSETQ. With 1 base removed from V and 6 bases from J, the gap between germline ends came to 19 bases. The CDR3 runs to 16 residues. The CDR3 loop is CASSLWARGGQDGYTF. In nucleotides, the CDR3 is TGCGCCAGCAGCTTGTGGGCTCGCGGGGGCCAGGATGGCTACACCTTC.

V usage is TRBV11-1 and J usage is TRBJ2-5; 10 nucleotides match TRBD1. Germline values: CDR1 SGHAT, CDR2 FQDESV (reference sequence). V lost 5 bases, J lost 4 bases, and 7 bases stayed unmatched. The CDR3 is 15 residues long. CDR3 in DNA: TGTGCCAGCAGCCGCAGACAGGGGGCAATAGAGACCCAGTACTTC. Its protein is CASSRRQGAIETQYF.

Remarks on this clone: It differs at one base from a far larger clone, so likely a read error. Other DNA sequences in the same sample also yield this CDR3. The rearrangement links TRBV5-6 to TRBJ1-1, with a possible D match to TRBD1 (6 bases). Germline CDR1 reads SGHDT; CDR2 reads YYEEEE. Trimming removed 5 bases from V and 1 base from J, with 12 bases in between. The CDR3 has 14 residues. The CDR3 reads CASSYPDRNTEAFF. CDR3 sequence (DNA): TGTGCCAGCAGTTACCCGGACAGGAACACTGAAGCTTTCTTT.

Comment on this clone: A far larger clone is off by one base, so a read error is likely. This sample includes further DNA sequences coding for the same CDR3. The chain has TRBV2 and TRBJ2-7; TRBD2 agrees at 11 bases. CDR3 length: 15 residues. Trimming cost V 10 bases and J 1 base; bases outside gene matches: 9. The germline V gene has CDR1 SNHLY and CDR2 FYNNEI. CDR3 amino acids: CATPGASGRSYEQYF. CDR3 nucleotide sequence: TGTGCCACACCCGGAGCTAGCGGGAGGTCCTACGAGCAGTACTTC.

This clone was seen only once. Relative to the germline gene, one junction end is altered; a read error may explain this. V is TRBV28 and J is TRBJ2-7, with unresolved D. The CDR3 runs to 16 residues. Germline CDR1 MDHEN, CDR2 SYDVKM. CDR3 coding DNA: TGTGCCAGCAGTTTATTAATGCCTCCCATCTCCCACGAGCAGTACTTC. This codes for CASSLLMPPISHEQYF.

The rearrangement uses TRBV19 and TRBJ2-7; TRBD2 matches at 8 bases. V dropped 5 bases and J dropped 0; count of bases not matched to a gene: 3. The CDR3 covers 14 residues. CDR1 LNHDA and CDR2 SQIVND come from the germline V gene (reference sequence). The CDR3 nucleotides read TGTGCCAGTAGTCCTAGCGGGCCCTCCTACGAGCAGTACTTC. Its translation is CASSPSGPSYEQYF. The full variable domain, rest sourced from reference TRBV19 and TRBJ2-7, is DGGITQSPKYLFRKEGQNVTLSCEQNLNHDAMYWYRQDPGQGLRLIYYSQIVNDFQKGDIAEGYSVSREKKESFPLTVTSAQKNPTAFYLCASSPSGPSYEQYFGPGTRLTVT.

The V gene is TRBV2, the J gene TRBJ2-5; TRBD2 agrees at 10 bases. This CDR3 has 16 amino acids. The ends lost 6 bases at V and 6 bases at J; junction bases unmatched: 13. Germline values: CDR1 SNHLY, CDR2 FYNNEI. The CDR3 DNA reads as TGTGCCAGCAGGGGGGCGGCTAGCGGGAGTGGAAAGACCCAGTACTTC. It specifies CASRGAASGSGKTQYF.

The gene calls are TRBV25-1 and TRBJ2-5, with unresolved D. The CDR3 runs to 13 residues. Germline V gene sequence: CDR1 MGHDK, CDR2 SYGVNS. Deletions cut 4 bases from V and 3 bases from J, with 9 bases between. The CDR3 region is CASSGDGKETQYF. The CDR3 region has the DNA TGTGCCAGCAGTGGGGATGGAAAAGAGACCCAGTACTTC.

V usage is TRBV14 and J usage is TRBJ2-6; no definite D call. Trimming shortened V by 2 bases and J by 0 bases, and 8 bases separated the two germline ends. Germline-derived CDR1 and CDR2 are SGHDN and FVKESK. The CDR3 covers 16 residues. The CDR3 spells CASSQLGGSGANVLTF. As DNA, the CDR3 is TGTGCCAGCAGCCAACTCGGTGGCTCTGGGGCCAACGTCCTGACTTTC.

The CDR3 is CASSFIGLAGVNTGELFF. CDR3 in DNA: TGTGCCAGCAGCTTTATCGGACTAGCGGGCGTAAACACCGGGGAGCTGTTTTTT. This rearrangement joins TRBV7-9 to TRBJ2-2, with 11 bases that match TRBD2. The CDR3 covers 18 residues. The germline V gene has CDR1 SEHNR and CDR2 FQNEAQ (reference sequence). Losses at the gene ends were 3 bases for V and 2 bases for J; bases not matched to a gene: 8.

This clone has at least ten counts. The sample contains more than one DNA sequence encoding this CDR3. The chain links TRBV5-1 to TRBJ2-3; 12 nucleotides align to TRBD2. The germline gives CDR1 SGHRS, CDR2 YFSETQ. This CDR3 has 16 amino acids. With V trimmed by 0 bases and J by 1 base, 0 bases remained unmatched. In DNA, the CDR3 is TGCGCCAGCAGCTTGGGACTAGCGGGAGGCACAGATACGCAGTATTTT. This translates into CASSLGLAGGTDTQYF. The complete variable domain, with remaining parts taken from reference TRBV5-1 and TRBJ2-3, reads KAGVTQTPRYLIKTRGQQVTLSCSPISGHRSVSWYQQTPGQGLQFLFEYFSETQRNKGNFPGRFSGRQFSNSRSEMNVSTLELGDSALYLCASSLGLAGGTDTQYFGPGTRLTVL.

As regards this clone: This is likely an artifact of a read error, given a far larger clone one base away. V is TRBV10-3 and J is TRBJ1-5; D uncertain. CDR1 is ENHRY, CDR2 SYGVKD, per germline. This CDR3 is built from 12 residues. Trimming removed 8 bases at V and 3 bases at J, with 8 bases between. CDR3: CAIGALNQPQHF. The CDR3 bases are TGTGCCATCGGCGCTCTCAATCAGCCCCAGCATTTT.

In this sample, this clone turned up a few times. The sample contains more than one DNA sequence encoding this CDR3. V and J are TRBV29-1 and TRBJ2-3, with D uncertain. There are 12 residues in the CDR3. Between the trimmed V and J ends, which lost 2 bases and 0 bases, there was a span of 3 bases. CDR1 and CDR2 from the germline V gene are SQVTM and ANQGSEA. Written as DNA, the CDR3 is TGCAGCGTTGAACCTAGCACAGATACGCAGTATTTT. Protein: CSVEPSTDTQYF.

With regard to this clone: A much larger clone differs from this one at a single base, so this may be a read error. The chain is built from TRBV7-9 and TRBJ2-3, with 8 bases matching TRBD2. Per the germline V gene, CDR1 is SEHNR and CDR2 is FQNEAQ (reference sequence). V dropped 5 bases and J dropped 4; count of bases not matched to a gene: 8. The CDR3 extends over 15 amino acids. The CDR3 nucleotides read TGTGCCAGCAGCCCTACGGGAGGGCCACCAGATACGCAGTATTTT. It encodes CASSPTGGPPDTQYF.

The J gene is TRBJ2-2, the V gene TRBV11-3, with TRBD2 matching 13 bases. CDR1 and CDR2 from the germline V gene are SGHNT and YENEEA. J gave up 6 bases and V 5 bases, and 6 bases lay outside the gene matches. The CDR3 extends over 16 amino acids. CDR3 coding DNA: TGTGCCAGCAGCGCCAACGGACTAGCGGGAGCCGGGGAGCTGTTTTTT. Protein: CASSANGLAGAGELFF. Full variable domain (remainder filled in from reference TRBV11-3 and TRBJ2-2): EAGVVQSPRYKIIEKKQPVAFWCNPISGHNTLYWYLQNLGQGPELLIRYENEEAVDDSQLPKDRFSAERLKGVDSTLKIQPAELGDSAVYLCASSANGLAGAGELFFGEGSRLTVL.

J is TRBJ1-2 and V is TRBV5-1, with a possible D match to TRBD1 (5 bases). Trimming pared 1 base from V and 8 bases from J, leaving 9 bases between. This CDR3 has 12 amino acids. Germline loops: CDR1 SGHRS, CDR2 YFSETQ. CDR3 residues: CASSLSQGGYTF. As DNA, the CDR3 is TGCGCCAGCAGCTTGAGTCAGGGAGGCTACACCTTC.

This clone was observed a single time. The V and J genes are TRBV11-2 and TRBJ2-7, with a tentative D call TRBD2 (6 bases). V was trimmed by 3 bases and J by 3 bases, leaving 15 bases between them. The germline V gene encodes CDR1 SGHAT and CDR2 FQNNGV. The CDR3 is 15 amino acids. CDR3 sequence (DNA): TGTGCCAGCAGCTTCTTACTAGCCCCACTCTACGAGCAGTACTTC. Amino acids: CASSFLLAPLYEQYF. The whole variable domain, filled in from reference TRBV11-2 and TRBJ2-7, reads EAGVAQSPRYKIIEKRQSVAFWCNPISGHATLYWYQQILGQGPKLLIQFQNNGVVDDSQLPKDRFSAERLKGVDSTLKIQPAKLEDSAVYLCASSFLLAPLYEQYFGPGTRLTVT.

The CDR3 region is CASSAPPGSYEQYF. CDR3 sequence (DNA): TGTGCCAGCAGTGCCCCCCCAGGCTCTTACGAGCAGTACTTC. The rearrangement joins TRBV28 to TRBJ2-7; D is ambiguous. V lost 5 bases to trimming and J lost 4 bases, with 15 bases between them. The CDR3 runs 14 residues. In germline, CDR1 is MDHEN, CDR2 SYDVKM.

The V call is TRBV5-1, the J call TRBJ2-2; D remains ambiguous. CDR3 size: 15 residues. Germline V gene data show CDR1 as SGHRS and CDR2 as YFSETQ. V was shortened by 1 base and J by 3 bases, with 10 bases between the two germline ends. The CDR3 here is CASSLSLGHTGELFF. The CDR3, as DNA: TGCGCCAGCAGCTTGAGTCTAGGGCACACCGGGGAGCTGTTTTTT. Supplemented by reference TRBV5-1 and TRBJ2-2, the full variable domain reads KAGVTQTPRYLIKTRGQQVTLSCSPISGHRSVSWYQQTPGQGLQFLFEYFSETQRNKGNFPGRFSGRQFSNSRSEMNVSTLELGDSALYLCASSLSLGHTGELFFGEGSRLTVL.

Details on this clone: One junction end disagrees with the germline gene, perhaps due to a read error. The rearrangement links TRBV6-6 to TRBJ1-1; TRBD1 might be the D (6 bases). The CDR3 is 14 amino acids. Looked up from germline, CDR1 is MNHNY and CDR2 is SVGAGI (reference sequence). CDR3 sequence reads: CASSYRGRTTGAFF. The DNA for the CDR3 is TGTGCCAGCAGTTACCGGGGGCGCACGACTGGAGCTTTCTTT.

There are many counts of this clone. Additional DNA sequences in this sample encode the identical CDR3. This sequence joins TRBV29-1 and TRBJ1-5, with 10 nucleotides matching TRBD1. V was clipped by 4 bases and J by 4 bases; unmatched bases: 1. Germline V gene sequence: CDR1 SQVTM, CDR2 ANQGSEA. The CDR3 loop spans 13 amino acids. In nucleotides, the CDR3 is TGCAGCGTTGGGGACAGGGGAAATCAGCCCCAGCATTTT. Translating gives CSVGDRGNQPQHF.